The 19 T cell receptor beta chains below were found in one sample sequenced in a study of blood T cell repertoires in COVID-19. Here immunoSEQ multiplex PCR was the method, and the copy in TCRdb shows in-frame clones only, minus some. The sample holds 250,000 to 300,000 clones, about 88% seen once. The specimen was PBMCs or T cells enriched from blood (not recorded which). These receptors originate from a man aged 25 to 40 with acute COVID-19.

The chain combines TRBV5-1 with TRBJ2-7; TRBD1 aligns across 7 bases. CDR3 length: 14 amino acids. Germline V gene data show CDR1 as SGHRS and CDR2 as YFSETQ. The CDR3 is CASSRQGTEYEQYV. Written as DNA, the CDR3 is TGTGCCAGCAGCCGACAGGGTACAGAATACGAGCAGTACGTC.

V and J are TRBV14 and TRBJ2-5, with D possibly matching TRBD2 (5 bases). The germline CDR1 and CDR2 sequences are SGHDN and FVKESK. The CDR3 totals 14 residues. V dropped 0 bases and J dropped 6 bases, with 11 bases sitting between them. The CDR3 protein is CASSQDTLAKTQYF. The CDR3 coding sequence is TGTGCCAGCAGCCAAGACACCCTAGCAAAGACCCAGTACTTC.

The chain recombines TRBV5-4 with TRBJ2-2; possible D gene TRBD2, 7 bases. CDR3 length equals 19 residues. V lost 3 bases and J 2 bases, leaving 23 bases between the germline ends. Germline V gives CDR1 SGHNT, CDR2 YYREEE (reference sequence). The CDR3 region has the DNA TGTGCCAGCAGCTGGAGGGGGGGACGCCTCTTTTATAACACCGGGGAGCTGTTTTTT. It yields the protein CASSWRGGRLFYNTGELFF.

The chain is built from TRBV21-1 and TRBJ1-1; the table's D call of TRBD1 was not tested on the DNA. TRBV21-1 is a pseudogene. The CDR3 covers 11 residues. The CDR3 sequence is CATHRDTEAFF. The CDR3, as DNA: TGTGCCACTCACAGGGACACTGAAGCTTTCTTT.

This clone was seen a few times. The V and J genes are TRBV5-4 and TRBJ1-3; D unresolved. This CDR3 region has 16 residues. Germline values: CDR1 SGHNT, CDR2 YYREEE (reference sequence). The ends were cut back, 3 bases at V and 0 bases at J, with 13 bases in the middle. The CDR3 coding sequence is TGTGCCAGCAGCTGGGGAGACACGTCCTCTGGAAACACCATATATTTT. Protein product: CASSWGDTSSGNTIYF.

The rearrangement links TRBV7-2 to TRBJ2-1; possibly TRBD2 for D (5 bases). V was trimmed by 4 bases and J by 5 bases, leaving 9 bases between them. Germline V gene sequence: CDR1 SGHTA, CDR2 FQGNSA. The CDR3 length is 13 residues. The CDR3: CASSSERDNEQFF. CDR3 sequence (DNA): TGTGCCAGCAGCTCGGAGAGGGACAATGAGCAGTTCTTC.

This sequence joins TRBV4-3 and TRBJ2-6, with TRBD1 matching over 7 bases. The CDR3 totals 16 residues. Germline CDR1 and CDR2: LGHNA and YSLEER. V lost 1 base and J lost 2; bases outside the gene matches: 2. The CDR3 nucleotides are TGCGCCAGCAGCCAAGTGACAGGGACTGGGGCCAACGTCCTGACTTTC. Protein: CASSQVTGTGANVLTF.

The chain has TRBV4-2 and TRBJ2-1; 7 nucleotides match TRBD2. The CDR3 has 16 residues. The trim removed 1 base at V and 4 bases at J, leaving 7 bases unmatched. The germline V gene has CDR1 LGHNA and CDR2 YNFKEQ. The CDR3 sequence is CASSQAAQRGYNEQFF. Here the CDR3 DNA reads TGTGCCAGCAGCCAAGCCGCCCAGCGGGGATACAATGAGCAGTTCTTC.

The chain combines TRBV2 with TRBJ1-4; TRBD1 matches 7 bases. The length of the CDR3 is 14 residues. V trimming: 5 bases; J trimming: 4 bases; junction bases outside the gene matches: 4. Germline CDR1 and CDR2: SNHLY and FYNNEI. CDR3 sequence reads: CASSQQGHNEKLFF. DNA of the CDR3: TGTGCCAGCAGTCAACAGGGGCATAATGAAAAACTGTTTTTT.

CDR3 DNA sequence: TGTGCCAGCAGCCAAGATGTGGGGCCCGGGGAGCTGTTTTTT. Amino acids: CASSQDVGPGELFF. V gene TRBV3-1 (or the pseudogene TRBV3-2) combines with J gene TRBJ2-2, with D maybe TRBD1 (5 bases). The CDR3 length is 14 residues. Germline V gene data show CDR1 as LGHDT and CDR2 as YNNKEL (reference sequence). Deletions cut 0 bases from V and 6 bases from J, with 8 bases between.

The chain joins TRBV9 to TRBJ2-1; TRBD2 aligns across 7 bases. The germline CDR1 and CDR2 sequences are SGDLS and YYNGEE. The CDR3 has 14 amino acids. Trimming cost V 5 bases and J 7 bases; bases outside gene matches: 9. The CDR3 DNA sequence: TGTGCCAGCAGACCAGCGGGGCGAGGTAATGAGCAGTTCTTC. Protein product: CASRPAGRGNEQFF.

The chain has TRBV25-1 and TRBJ1-2; no firm D call. CDR1 and CDR2 (germline): MGHDK, SYGVNS. V was pared by 8 bases and J by 1 base, with 11 bases between. The CDR3 sequence is 13 residues long. As DNA, the CDR3 is TGTGCCAGCCGACAAGAAGATAACTATGGCTACACCTTC. This translates into CASRQEDNYGYTF.

J is TRBJ1-1 and V is TRBV19, with a tentative D call TRBD1 (6 bases). The germline V and J ends were trimmed by 6 bases and 4 bases, with 6 bases remaining between them. This CDR3 comprises 11 residues. Germline CDR1 is LNHDA and CDR2 is SQIVND (reference sequence). This CDR3 reads CASRGATEAFF. DNA of the CDR3: TGTGCCAGTAGGGGGGCCACTGAAGCTTTCTTT.

The genes are TRBV14 and TRBJ1-2, with no clear D. Germline lookup yields CDR1 SGHDN and CDR2 FVKESK. Trimming shortened V by 1 base and J by 5 bases, and 5 bases separated the two germline ends. The CDR3 has 12 amino acids. CDR3 bases: TGTGCCAGCAGCCAAGGAGGATATGGCTACACCTTC. It codes for CASSQGGYGYTF.

J is TRBJ2-5 and V is TRBV6-5; D ambiguous. V lost 8 bases and J 5 bases, leaving 9 bases between the germline ends. The CDR3 consists of 11 residues. The V gene's germline CDR1 is MNHEY and CDR2 SVGAGI. CDR3 in DNA: TGTGCCAGCGGCGGTCTGGAGACCCAGTACTTC. Residues: CASGGLETQYF.

The CDR3 DNA is TGTGCCAGCGCAATTCCTGGGACAGTTAACACCGGGGAGCTGTTTTTT. This sequence encodes CASAIPGTVNTGELFF. V gene TRBV27 combines with J gene TRBJ2-2; the match to TRBD1 covers 7 bases. CDR1 MNHEY and CDR2 SMNVEV come from the germline V gene (reference sequence). J gave up 2 bases and V 8 bases, and 11 bases lay outside the gene matches. There are 16 residues in the CDR3.

The rearrangement joins TRBV10-2 to TRBJ1-2; unclear D gene. The CDR3 is 17 amino acids. V lost 2 bases to trimming and J lost 2 bases, with 18 bases between them. CDR1 is WSHSY, CDR2 SAAADI, per germline. The CDR3 here is CASSEDIRAKTNYGYTF. CDR3 DNA sequence: TGCGCCAGCAGTGAGGATATCCGAGCCAAAACGAACTATGGCTACACCTTC.

The rearrangement joins TRBV10-1 to TRBJ2-1; TRBD2 matches at 13 bases. Germline V gene sequence: CDR1 WNHNN, CDR2 SYGVQD (reference sequence). This CDR3 has 15 amino acids. The V segment lost 7 bases and the J segment 7 bases; nucleotides outside the gene matches: 7. The CDR3 is CASTMGLAGLNEQFF. The CDR3, as DNA: TGCGCCAGCACTATGGGACTAGCGGGGCTGAATGAGCAGTTCTTC.

The count of this clone is one. The J gene is TRBJ2-3, the V gene TRBV2; 7 bases map to TRBD1. V was clipped by 6 bases and J by 3 bases; unmatched bases: 3. This CDR3 comprises 13 residues. Germline CDR1 SNHLY, CDR2 FYNNEI. CDR3 residues: CASRGQMTDTQYF. DNA of the CDR3: TGTGCCAGCAGGGGACAGATGACAGATACGCAGTATTTT.